The present entry profiles one TCR beta chain with its context. Its cognate antigen is unknown. This sample is drawn from a study of regulatory T cells in long-lasting Graves disease. Time point noted: newly diagnosed GD, antithyroid drugs for less than 3 months. Following extraction of RNA from PBMCs, that RNA was used to make the TCR library. Building the TCR beta libraries relied on iRepertoire HTBI primers, and CDR3 regions underwent Arm-PCR. Each CDR3 protein is one row after TCRdb ran MiXCR on the multiplex PCR reads. The sample holds about 220,000 distinct CDR3 sequences, roughly a fifth seen once. Study results and caveats: Persistent disease preferred TRBV28, TRBJ1-2 and TRBJ2-5. Patients whose Graves' disease persisted exhibited lower TCR diversity than those newly diagnosed.

V lost 3 bases and J lost 4, with 10 bases in between. CDR1 LGHDT and CDR2 YNNKEL come from the germline V gene (reference sequence). The length of the CDR3 is 14 residues. Another study also made use of these data, one on T cells in Graves' hyperthyroidism and ophthalmopathy. That study adds: Graves' hyperthyroidism was deemed stable given no ophthalmopathy progression within 18 months.

This clonotype was obtained from a woman in her 30s with Graves disease. This sample comprised peripheral blood mononuclear cells (PBMCs), obtained at new diagnosis, from a patient treated with antithyroid drugs. The chain carries TRBV3-1 and TRBJ2-1; D is ambiguous. CDR3 protein: CASSQVGSYNEQFF. Here the CDR3 DNA reads TGTGCCAGCAGCCAGGTGGGCAGTTACAATGAGCAGTTCTTC.